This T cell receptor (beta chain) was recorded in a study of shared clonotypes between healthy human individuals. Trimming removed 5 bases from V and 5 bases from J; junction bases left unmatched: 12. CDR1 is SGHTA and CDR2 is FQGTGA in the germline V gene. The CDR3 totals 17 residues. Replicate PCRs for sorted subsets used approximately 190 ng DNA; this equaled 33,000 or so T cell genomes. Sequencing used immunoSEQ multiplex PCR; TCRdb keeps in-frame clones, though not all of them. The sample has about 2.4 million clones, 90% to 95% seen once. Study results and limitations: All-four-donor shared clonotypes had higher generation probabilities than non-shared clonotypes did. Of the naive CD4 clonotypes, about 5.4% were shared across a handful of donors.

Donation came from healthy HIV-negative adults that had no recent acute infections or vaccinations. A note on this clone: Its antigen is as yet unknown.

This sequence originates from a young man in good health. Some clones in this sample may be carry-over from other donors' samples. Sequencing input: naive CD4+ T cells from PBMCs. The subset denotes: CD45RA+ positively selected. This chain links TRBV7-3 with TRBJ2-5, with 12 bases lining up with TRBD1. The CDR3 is CASSPNSGTGGLETQYF. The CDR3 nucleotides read TGTGCCAGCAGCCCCAACTCCGGGACAGGGGGCTTGGAGACCCAGTACTTC.